One sample yielded the 28 T cell receptor beta chains listed below, sequenced in a study of blood T cell repertoires in COVID-19. Sequenced by immunoSEQ multiplex PCR; TCRdb stores in-frame clones only, minus some. The sample consists of about 280,000 clones, approximately 88% of them appearing once. The specimen was PBMCs or T cells enriched from blood (not recorded which). The receptors were gathered from a woman in her twenties or thirties who had recovered from COVID-19.

J is TRBJ2-1 and V is TRBV5-1, with D possibly TRBD2 on 7 matching bases. This CDR3 has 13 amino acids. CDR1 is SGHRS and CDR2 is YFSETQ in the germline V gene. V was pared by 4 bases and J by 10 bases, with 15 bases between. CDR3 protein: CASSERDRGEQFF. The DNA of the CDR3 is TGCGCCAGCAGCGAGCGGGATAGGGGGGAGCAGTTCTTC.

The J gene is TRBJ1-6, the V gene TRBV6-5, with a weak D call TRBD1 (5 bases). V was pared by 6 bases and J by 10 bases, with 13 bases between. The V gene's germline CDR1 is MNHEY and CDR2 SVGAGI. The CDR3 has 13 residues. In DNA, the CDR3 is TGTGCCAGCAGCCGAGGTAGGGGCTCACCCCTCCACTTT. Amino acids: CASSRGRGSPLHF.

The chain couples TRBV14 to TRBJ1-2, with D possibly matching TRBD1 (5 bases). The CDR3 consists of 14 residues. Germline loops: CDR1 SGHDN, CDR2 FVKESK. Trimming took off 0 bases at V and 2 bases at J, with 7 bases between the two ends. The CDR3 protein is CASSQDRANYGYTF. The DNA of the CDR3 is TGTGCCAGCAGCCAAGACAGGGCCAACTATGGCTACACCTTC.

This clone has more than one count but fewer than ten. The V gene is TRBV27, the J gene TRBJ2-1, with a weak D call TRBD2 (5 bases). CDR1 and CDR2 (germline): MNHEY, SMNVEV (reference sequence). The CDR3 loop spans 15 amino acids. The V end was cut by 8 bases, the J end by 0 bases, with 14 bases between. The CDR3 nucleotides read TGTGCCAGCGCAATGAGGGTTAACTCCTACAATGAGCAGTTCTTC. Protein: CASAMRVNSYNEQFF.

This clone was counted a single time. V is TRBV4-2 and J is TRBJ2-3; 12 bases match TRBD2. J gave up 6 bases and V 1 base, and 2 bases lay outside the gene matches. The CDR3 is made up of 15 amino acids. Germline lookup yields CDR1 LGHNA and CDR2 YNFKEQ. CDR3 loop: CASSQGLAGGDTQYF. The CDR3 coding sequence is TGTGCCAGCAGCCAAGGCCTAGCGGGAGGGGATACGCAGTATTTT.

Only one count was recorded for this clone. The chain has TRBV7-9 and TRBJ2-3, with D uncertain. Trimming pared 0 bases from V and 0 bases from J, leaving 10 bases between. This CDR3 spans 16 amino acids. The germline CDR1 and CDR2 sequences are SEHNR and FQNEAQ (reference sequence). The CDR3 nucleotides are TGTGCCAGCAGCTTAGCGTCACTACAAAGCACAGATACGCAGTATTTT. It encodes CASSLASLQSTDTQYF.

The chain links TRBV11-2 to TRBJ2-1; 10 positions agree with TRBD2. The J segment lost 9 bases and the V segment lost 4 bases, leaving 15 bases of the junction unmatched. Per the germline V gene, CDR1 is SGHAT and CDR2 is FQNNGV. This CDR3 is built from 17 residues. CDR3 residues: CASSSAYRTSGTSEQFF. The CDR3 nucleotides read TGTGCCAGCAGCTCAGCGTACCGAACTAGCGGGACAAGTGAGCAGTTCTTC.

V gene TRBV7-2 combines with J gene TRBJ2-3; 9 positions match TRBD2. This CDR3 is 18 amino acids long. From germline, CDR1 is SGHTA and CDR2 FQGNSA. With 1 base clipped from V and 5 bases from J, the junction kept 13 bases outside the gene matches. CDR3 amino acids: CASSLGKISSGAVDTQYF. In DNA form, the CDR3 reads TGTGCCAGCAGCTTAGGTAAGATATCTAGCGGGGCCGTAGATACGCAGTATTTT. The full variable domain, rest sourced from reference TRBV7-2 and TRBJ2-3, is GAGVSQSPSNKVTEKGKDVELRCDPISGHTALYWYRQSLGQGLEFLIYFQGNSAPDKSGLPSDRFSAERTGGSVSTLTIQRTQQEDSAVYLCASSLGKISSGAVDTQYFGPGTRLTVL.

This clone has more than one count but fewer than ten. The chain links TRBV19 to TRBJ2-1; perhaps TRBD2 as D (6 bases). This CDR3 is built from 13 residues. V was pared by 3 bases and J by 10 bases, with 13 bases between. The germline V gene has CDR1 LNHDA and CDR2 SQIVND (reference sequence). The CDR3 sequence is CASSIGAGSEQFF. The DNA for the CDR3 is TGTGCCAGTAGTATCGGGGCGGGGTCAGAGCAGTTCTTC.

The rearrangement links TRBV11-2 to TRBJ2-3; 8 bases match TRBD2. Germline loops: CDR1 SGHAT, CDR2 FQNNGV. V was clipped by 3 bases and J by 4 bases; unmatched bases: 6. The CDR3 runs 15 residues. CDR3 region: CASSLIGGAADTQYF. The CDR3 nucleotides are TGTGCCAGCAGCTTGATCGGGGGGGCCGCAGATACGCAGTATTTT.

This rearrangement joins TRBV5-1 to TRBJ2-3; TRBD2 aligns across 8 bases. The CDR3 runs to 14 residues. Per the germline V gene, CDR1 is SGHRS and CDR2 is YFSETQ. J lost 5 bases, V lost 2 bases, and 4 bases had no gene match. The CDR3, as DNA: TGCGCCAGCAGCTTCGACCTAGCGGGAGATACGCAGTATTTT. As protein: CASSFDLAGDTQYF.

The chain uses TRBV5-6 and TRBJ2-7; TRBD1 agrees at 8 bases. Germline CDR1 reads SGHDT; CDR2 reads YYEEEE. This CDR3 has 14 amino acids. V lost 3 bases and J lost 2; bases outside the gene matches: 4. CDR3 sequence (DNA): TGTGCCAGCAGCTGGGACAGGTCCCCCTACGAGCAGTACTTC. It is translated as CASSWDRSPYEQYF.

The CDR3 bases are TGTGCCAGCAGCTTCTTCGCAGGGGAAGGCACTGAAGCTTTCTTT. It specifies CASSFFAGEGTEAFF. The chain uses TRBV7-2 and TRBJ1-1; D might be TRBD1 (6 bases). V shed 3 bases and J shed 4 bases, with 15 bases lying between them. The CDR3 covers 15 residues. From germline, CDR1 is SGHTA and CDR2 FQGNSA.

The chain joins TRBV10-3 to TRBJ1-2; a possible D gene is TRBD1 (6 bases). The CDR3 covers 15 residues. Germline V lookup: CDR1 ENHRY, CDR2 SYGVKD. Deletions cut 3 bases from V and 2 bases from J, with 13 bases between. CDR3 sequence: CAISDWGGANYGYTF. In nucleotides, the CDR3 is TGTGCCATCAGTGATTGGGGGGGGGCCAACTATGGCTACACCTTC.

The J gene is TRBJ2-5, the V gene TRBV7-9, with TRBD2 as a possible D gene (7 bases). Germline CDR1 and CDR2: SEHNR and FQNEAQ (reference sequence). V lost 5 bases and J 5 bases, leaving 18 bases between the germline ends. The CDR3 is made up of 15 amino acids. The CDR3 nucleotides read TGTGCCAGCAGCCTGTCAAACGGGGGGCCGGAGACCCAGTACTTC. Protein product: CASSLSNGGPETQYF.

The V and J genes are TRBV28 and TRBJ2-7, with 10 bases that match TRBD2. The CDR3 sequence is 15 residues long. Germline V CDR1 and CDR2: MDHEN, SYDVKM. J gave up 2 bases and V 5 bases, and 6 bases lay outside the gene matches. The CDR3 is CASSPSSGGPYEQYF. The CDR3, as DNA: TGTGCCAGCAGTCCATCTAGCGGGGGCCCCTACGAGCAGTACTTC.

The gene calls are TRBV9 and TRBJ2-5, with 7 bases lining up with TRBD1. Looked up from germline, CDR1 is SGDLS and CDR2 is YYNGEE. V trimming: 4 bases; J trimming: 2 bases; junction bases outside the gene matches: 5. The CDR3 sequence is 14 residues long. The CDR3 sequence: CASSTGTDQETQYF. In DNA, the CDR3 is TGTGCCAGCAGCACAGGGACAGATCAAGAGACCCAGTACTTC.

The V and J genes are TRBV7-6 and TRBJ2-1; 8 nucleotides line up with TRBD2. Germline V gives CDR1 SGHVS, CDR2 FNYEAQ. This CDR3 region has 13 residues. Losses at the gene ends were 3 bases for V and 9 bases for J; bases not matched to a gene: 4. CDR3 nucleotide sequence: TGTGCCAGCAGCTTGGGTAGCGGGGTTGAGCAGTTCTTC. Protein: CASSLGSGVEQFF.

The CDR3 reads CASSAGTANTEAFF. Here the CDR3 DNA reads TGTGCCAGCAGTGCCGGGACAGCGAACACTGAAGCTTTCTTT. J is TRBJ1-1 and V is TRBV6-4, with 7 bases that match TRBD1. Germline CDR1 reads MRHNA; CDR2 reads SNTAGT. With V trimmed by 4 bases and J by 1 base, 3 bases remained unmatched. This CDR3 comprises 14 residues.

This chain joins TRBV28 and TRBJ2-7; 9 nucleotides line up with TRBD1. This CDR3 is built from 15 residues. J gave up 7 bases and V 5 bases, and 12 bases lay outside the gene matches. CDR1 is MDHEN, CDR2 SYDVKM, per germline. The CDR3 coding sequence is TGTGCCAGCAGTGCATCGGGACAGGGTTTGGGGGAGCAGTACTTC. Protein product: CASSASGQGLGEQYF. Combining the CDR3 with reference TRBV28 and TRBJ2-7 gives the whole variable domain DVKVTQSSRYLVKRTGEKVFLECVQDMDHENMFWYRQDPGLGLRLIYFSYDVKMKEKGDIPEGYSVSREKKERFSLILESASTNQTSMYLCASSASGQGLGEQYFGPGTRLTVT.

Notes on this clone: Compared with germline, one end of the junction differs, possibly owing to a read error. The genes are TRBV28 and TRBJ2-7; TRBD2 aligns across 13 bases. The CDR3 covers 12 residues. Germline CDR1 is MDHEN and CDR2 is SYDVKM. In DNA form, the CDR3 reads TGTGCCAGCTCAAACCTGGGACTAGCGGGACACTTC. This codes for CASSNLGLAGHF.

The chain links TRBV12-3 or TRBV12-4 to TRBJ1-2, with D perhaps TRBD1 (6 bases). CDR3 length: 11 amino acids. Trimming took off 6 bases at V and 10 bases at J, with 12 bases between the two ends. The CDR3: CASSLGQLYTF. The CDR3 DNA sequence: TGTGCCAGCAGCCTCGGACAGCTCTACACCTTC.

CDR3 amino acids: CASSLGRYNEQFF. The CDR3 nucleotides are TGTGCCAGCAGCTTAGGGAGGTACAATGAGCAGTTCTTC. This chain uses TRBV7-3 with TRBJ2-1, with TRBD2 as a possible D gene (6 bases). The CDR3 runs to 13 residues. Trimming took off 2 bases at V and 4 bases at J, with 6 bases between the two ends. Looked up from germline, CDR1 is SGHTA and CDR2 is FQGTGA.

V and J are TRBV13 and TRBJ2-3; D is undetermined. Trimming shortened V by 3 bases and J by 1 base, and 14 bases separated the two germline ends. There are 16 residues in the CDR3. Germline CDR1 and CDR2: PRHDT and FYEKMQ (reference sequence). CDR3 bases: TGTGCCAGCAGCTTCAAGATTAGCTATGGCACAGATACGCAGTATTTT. This encodes CASSFKISYGTDTQYF.

V and J are TRBV7-2 and TRBJ2-1; TRBD1 agrees at 8 bases. The germline CDR1 and CDR2 sequences are SGHTA and FQGNSA. The CDR3 is 15 residues long. With 1 base clipped from V and 2 bases from J, the junction kept 1 base outside the gene matches. CDR3 coding DNA: TGTGCCAGCAGCTTAGACAGGGGGACCTACAATGAGCAGTTCTTC. It yields the protein CASSLDRGTYNEQFF.

J is TRBJ2-3 and V is TRBV25-1; TRBD2 might be the D (6 bases). CDR3 length: 13 residues. Germline-derived CDR1 and CDR2 are MGHDK and SYGVNS. V was trimmed by 4 bases and J by 6 bases, leaving 11 bases between them. CDR3: CASSVWGVDTQYF. Here the CDR3 DNA reads TGTGCCAGCAGTGTTTGGGGGGTCGATACGCAGTATTTT.

This chain joins TRBV10-3 and TRBJ1-2, with a weak D call TRBD1 (6 bases). V gave up 10 bases and J gave up 6 bases, with 24 bases separating them. Looked up from germline, CDR1 is ENHRY and CDR2 is SYGVKD. This CDR3 has 15 amino acids. The CDR3 nucleotides are TGTGCCACCGGGAGGGGGGACTTCTCGGGCAATGGCTACACCTTC. Its protein is CATGRGDFSGNGYTF.

V gene TRBV9 combines with J gene TRBJ2-7, with TRBD2 matching 11 bases. Germline V lookup: CDR1 SGDLS, CDR2 YYNGEE. V gave up 0 bases and J gave up 2 bases; unmatched junction bases: 7. The length of the CDR3 is 17 residues. The CDR3 DNA sequence: TGTGCCAGCAGCGTAGAGGCAACTAGCGGGAGCGCCTACGAGCAGTACTTC. Amino acids: CASSVEATSGSAYEQYF.